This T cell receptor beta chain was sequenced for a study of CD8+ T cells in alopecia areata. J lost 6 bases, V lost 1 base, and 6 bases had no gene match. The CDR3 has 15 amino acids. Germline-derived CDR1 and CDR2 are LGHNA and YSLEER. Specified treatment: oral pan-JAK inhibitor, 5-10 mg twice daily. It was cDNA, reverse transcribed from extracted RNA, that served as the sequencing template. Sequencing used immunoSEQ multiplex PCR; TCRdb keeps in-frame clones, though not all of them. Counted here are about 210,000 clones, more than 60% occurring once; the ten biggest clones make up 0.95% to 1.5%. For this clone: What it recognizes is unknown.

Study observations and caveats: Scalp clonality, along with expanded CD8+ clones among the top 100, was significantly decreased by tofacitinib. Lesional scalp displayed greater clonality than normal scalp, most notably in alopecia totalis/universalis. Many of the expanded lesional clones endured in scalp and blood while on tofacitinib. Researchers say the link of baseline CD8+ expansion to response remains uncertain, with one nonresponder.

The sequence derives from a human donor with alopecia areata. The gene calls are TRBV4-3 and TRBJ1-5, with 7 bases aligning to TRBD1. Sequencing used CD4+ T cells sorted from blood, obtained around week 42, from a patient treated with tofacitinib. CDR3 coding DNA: TGCGCCAGCAGCCAAGGGAGGACAGGACTTCAGCCCCAGCATTTT. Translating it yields CASSQGRTGLQPQHF.